Only a few counts were recorded for the clone carrying this T cell receptor (beta chain). Original analysis: Using reference gene primer amplification, nucleated cell counts were estimated. TCRdb keeps only in-frame clones here, not all; method: immunoSEQ multiplex PCR. V, J and clone size are taken as reported in that table, and D and trimming were inferred from the DNA itself. Among 200,000 to 300,000 clones listed, 75% to 85% were seen once. This sample is drawn from a study of blood T cell repertoires in COVID-19. As for the study in general: The samples span acute and convalescent COVID-19 from the United States, Italy and Spain. T cells, B-cell-depleted T cells, or PBMCs provided the cDNA or gDNA that served as material.

CDR3 length: 16 amino acids. V gave up 1 base and J gave up 4 bases, with 16 bases separating them. Germline V CDR1 and CDR2: LGHNA, YNFKEQ. The V gene is TRBV4-2, the J gene TRBJ1-1; D not resolved. The sample comprised peripheral blood. This TCR came from a human donor in a cohort sampled during active COVID-19. The CDR3 nucleotides read TGTGCCAGCAGCCAAGGAGTTGGGAGGTCGACCACTGAAGCTTTCTTT. This codes for CASSQGVGRSTTEAFF.